The 12 T cell receptor beta chains presented below share a single source sample, sequenced in a study of CD8 T cells in ankylosing spondylitis (dated 2017 in TCRdb). Library construction relied on 5' RACE. Data came from an Illumina HiSeq 2500. The public reads were reanalyzed by TCRdb: fastp trimming at Q25, MiXCR alignment, in-frame beta chains only. Records with the same CDR3 protein are collapsed into one entry carrying the most frequent genes and DNA. This sample lists around 99,000 distinct CDR3 sequences; around 9.4% were detected once. 4.5% to 5.5% of the sample lies in the top ten. Sequences were obtained from blood, either unsorted or a sorted T cell fraction (not recorded which). The source of these receptors is a male donor with ankylosing spondylitis or in good health (not recorded which).

For this clonotype: Given a much more abundant clone one base away, this may be a read error. The V gene is TRBV14, the J gene TRBJ2-1; D is unclear. The germline V and J ends were trimmed by 1 base and 4 bases, with 14 bases remaining between them. Germline V CDR1 and CDR2: SGHDN, FVKESK. The CDR3 loop spans 16 amino acids. CDR3 bases: TGTGCCAGCAGCCAAGTCTCGTGGTCCACTTACAATGAGCAGTTCTTC. This encodes CASSQVSWSTYNEQFF.

This clonotype was detected many times. The chain joins TRBV27 to TRBJ2-2; 9 nucleotides line up with TRBD1. Germline V lookup: CDR1 MNHEY, CDR2 SMNVEV (reference sequence). V was clipped by 5 bases and J by 7 bases; unmatched bases: 11. The CDR3 is 16 residues long. CDR3 protein: CASSLGTGSFVGELFF. CDR3 nucleotide sequence: TGTGCCAGCAGTCTTGGGACAGGGTCATTTGTCGGGGAGCTGTTTTTT.

This clonotype was recorded many times. The chain uses TRBV7-3 and TRBJ2-3; possible D gene TRBD2, 7 bases. From germline, CDR1 is SGHTA and CDR2 FQGTGA. Trimming took 5 bases from V and 0 from J, leaving 15 bases between them. The CDR3 loop spans 16 amino acids. The CDR3 is CASSRGGGSSTDTQYF. The CDR3 DNA is TGTGCCAGCAGCCGCGGCGGGGGCTCTAGCACAGATACGCAGTATTTT.

The table lists this clonotype with many counts. The CDR3 does not end in the conserved phenylalanine or tryptophan, so this is likely a read error. The limits of the CDR3 on the DNA are not certain, so only TCRdb's listed CDR3 is given. The chain links TRBV28 to TRBJ2-7; TRBD1, the table's D call, lacks a check against the DNA. The germline gives CDR1 MDHEN, CDR2 SYDVKM. The CDR3 is 12 residues long, counting both termini. The CDR3 loop reads CASSSSGTPLHL.

The sample holds many counts of this clonotype. J is TRBJ2-1 and V is TRBV27, with D hard to call. Trimming cost V 5 bases and J 6 bases, with 14 bases left between them. The CDR3 has 14 residues. The germline V gene encodes CDR1 MNHEY and CDR2 SMNVEV (reference sequence). The DNA of the CDR3 is TGTGCCAGCAGTCCGCCCTCCTGGGGCAATGAGCAGTTCTTC. The encoded protein is CASSPPSWGNEQFF.

In this sample, this clonotype turned up many times. The chain joins TRBV30 to TRBJ2-2, with D uncertain. Germline V gives CDR1 GTSNPN, CDR2 SVGIG (reference sequence). The CDR3 loop spans 12 amino acids. V shed 5 bases and J shed 5 bases, with 9 bases lying between them. CDR3 nucleotide sequence: TGTGCCTGGGGCAGTAATACCGGGGAGCTGTTTTTT. Translation: CAWGSNTGELFF.

This clonotype was seen repeatedly, ten times or more. The V and J genes are TRBV29-1 and TRBJ2-3, with TRBD1 identical over 8 bases. Germline trimming cut 6 bases from V and 0 bases from J; bases unmatched to any gene: 11. The CDR3 covers 16 residues. CDR1 SQVTM and CDR2 ANQGSEA come from the germline V gene. The CDR3 nucleotides are TGCAGCGTCAGGGGAGACAGGGGAGTTAGCACAGATACGCAGTATTTT. This codes for CSVRGDRGVSTDTQYF.

V and J are TRBV20-1 and TRBJ2-5; D call uncertain. V was clipped by 0 bases and J by 4 bases, with 9 bases between them. Germline CDR1 reads DFQATT; CDR2 reads SNEGSKA (reference sequence). The CDR3 length is 13 residues. The chain's CDR3 is CSARDSPAETQYF. The CDR3 coding sequence is TGCAGTGCTAGAGATTCCCCAGCAGAGACCCAGTACTTC.

This clonotype has a count of ten or more. This chain joins TRBV21-1 and TRBJ2-1; TRBD2 was called by the table and not checked on the DNA. TRBV21-1 is given as a pseudogene. There are 17 residues in the CDR3. This CDR3 reads CASSKLTRGHSDNEQFF. The CDR3 coding sequence is TGTGCCAGCAGCAAATTAACTAGGGGTCACAGCGACAATGAGCAGTTCTTC.

This clonotype was recorded many times. This chain links TRBV6-1 with TRBJ2-3; TRBD2 agrees at 8 bases. The CDR3 runs to 16 residues. With V trimmed by 6 bases and J by 0 bases, 8 bases remained unmatched. Germline V lookup: CDR1 MNHNS, CDR2 SASEGT. CDR3 bases: TGTGCCAGCAGCCCAGGACTAGCAACTAGCACAGATACGCAGTATTTT. This gives the protein CASSPGLATSTDTQYF.

The sample holds a few counts of this clonotype. The chain combines TRBV29-1 with TRBJ2-5, with D unresolved. V was shortened by 5 bases and J by 4 bases, with 8 bases between the two germline ends. CDR1 SQVTM and CDR2 ANQGSEA come from the germline V gene. This CDR3 is built from 11 residues. CDR3 in DNA: TGCAGCGTTCCAACCCGAGAGACCCAGTACTTC. Amino acid sequence: CSVPTRETQYF.

This clonotype was observed at least ten times. The chain combines TRBV12-3 or TRBV12-4 with TRBJ1-6; D is perhaps TRBD1 (5 bases). The CDR3 extends over 14 amino acids. V dropped 6 bases and J dropped 7 bases, with 13 bases sitting between them. The CDR3 DNA follows: TGTGCCAGCAGACGAGGGGCTGGGAATTCACCCCTCCACTTT. This encodes CASRRGAGNSPLHF.